The clone carrying this TCR beta chain was detected only a few times. Regarding time point: persistent/refractory GD, antithyroid drugs over 5 years with positive TRAb. PBMC-derived RNA was used for the TCR library. These data belong to a study of regulatory T cells in long-lasting Graves disease. At the level of the study: Treatment with antithyroid drugs for over 5 years, together with positive TSH receptor antibodies, meant persistent Graves' disease.

For TCR beta, libraries came from iRepertoire HTBI primers and Arm-PCR of CDR3 regions. Via MiXCR, TCRdb re-called the multiplex PCR reads, giving one row per CDR3 protein. The sample carries fewer than 550,000 distinct CDR3 sequences, roughly 21% recorded once. With 5 bases clipped from V and 0 bases from J, the junction kept 8 bases outside the gene matches. The CDR3 extends over 18 amino acids. Germline V CDR1 and CDR2: SGHTA, FQGTGA. The chain uses TRBV7-3 and TRBJ2-6; TRBD1 agrees at 9 bases. The starting material was peripheral blood mononuclear cells (PBMCs), obtained when the disease was refractory, from a patient treated with antithyroid drugs. The source of this sequence is a female donor with Graves disease. In DNA form, the CDR3 reads TGTGCCAGCAGCCGGTCCGGGACAGGGAGCTCTGGGGCCAACGTCCTGACTTTC. It encodes CASSRSGTGSSGANVLTF.